These T cell receptor beta chains were read from a single sample in a study of cytomegalovirus exposure and HLA in healthy donors. Repertoires were generated with immunoSEQ multiplex PCR, while TCRdb's copy carries only in-frame clones and drops some. The repertoire has 99,000 or so clones, over 65% of them found once; the top ten carry approximately 1.7%. The sequenced material came from PBMCs. The receptors come from a woman in her thirties or forties in good health and CMV-seronegative. Each CDR3 is given with its conserved first and last residue. D genes are given only for firm matches. Only part of the rows carry a size: once, few, many, or a class if the clone is expanded.

d_call | clone_size | j_call | v_call | cdr3_nt | cdr3_aa
TRBD2 | NA | TRBJ2-3 | TRBV4-3 | TGCGCCAGCAGCCAAGAAGGTATCAGCGGGAGTGTCGCCGATACGCAGTATTTT | CASSQEGISGSVADTQYF
TRBD2 | NA | TRBJ2-7 | TRBV19 | TGTGCCAGTAGTCCGACTAGCGGGAGGCTAGAGCAGTACTTC | CASSPTSGRLEQYF
NA | NA | TRBJ2-7 | TRBV27 | TGTGCCAGCACCGTAGCTGGTACGAGTGAGCAGTACTTC | CASTVAGTSEQYF
TRBD1 | NA | TRBJ1-5 | TRBV9 | TGTGCCAGCAGCGTAGACAGGGGACAAGGGCCCCAGCATTTT | CASSVDRGQGPQHF
TRBD1 | NA | TRBJ2-7 | TRBV27 | TGTGCCAGCAGTTGGGGGAAGGGGGCTGGGGAGCAGTACTTC | CASSWGKGAGEQYF
TRBD1 | NA | TRBJ1-1 | TRBV2 | TGTGCCAGCACACGGACAGGGCTGAACACTGAAGCTTTCTTT | CASTRTGLNTEAFF
TRBD2 | NA | TRBJ2-7 | TRBV5-1 | TGCGCCAGCAGCTTGGGACTAGCGAATGCCTACGAGCAGTACTTC | CASSLGLANAYEQYF
TRBD1 | NA | TRBJ1-1 | TRBV4-1 | TGCGCCAGCAGCCAAGGGGCAGGGGGCCTAACAACTGAAGCTTTCTTT | CASSQGAGGLTTEAFF
TRBD1 | once | TRBJ1-2 | TRBV5-4 | TGTGCCAGCAGCTTGGTGGGACAGGGGGGCTACACCTTC | CASSLVGQGGYTF
TRBD2 | NA | TRBJ2-3 | TRBV4-3 | TGCGCCAGCAGTCATTCTAGCGGTAGCACAGATACGCAGTATTTT | CASSHSSGSTDTQYF
NA | NA | TRBJ1-6 | TRBV11-2 | TGTGCCAGCAGCTTAGTCCAGGGCATGAATTCACCCCTCCACTTT | CASSLVQGMNSPLHF
TRBD1 | NA | TRBJ2-5 | TRBV30 | TGTGCCTGGGCAACAGGGGGTCAAGAGACCCAGTACTTC | CAWATGGQETQYF
TRBD2 | NA | TRBJ2-1 | TRBV25-1 | TGTGCCAGCAGTGAAGGTGTTAGCGGGAACAATGAGCAGTTCTTC | CASSEGVSGNNEQFF
TRBD1 | few | TRBJ2-5 | TRBV7-9 | TGTGCCAGCAGCCCTGAGCTGGGACAGGGTGTCGAGACCCAGTACTTC | CASSPELGQGVETQYF
NA | once | TRBJ2-6 | TRBV4-1 | TGCGCCAGCAGCCAAGCGACAGTGTTCTCTGGGGCCAACGTCCTGACTTTC | CASSQATVFSGANVLTF
TRBD1 | NA | TRBJ2-1 | TRBV10-1 | TGCGCCAGCAGTGAGTCGAGGGGTCTTGGGGACAGGGCGATTTACAATGAGCAGTTCTTC | CASSESRGLGDRAIYNEQFF
NA | NA | TRBJ1-2 | TRBV2 | TGTGCCAGCAGTGGGCTTGGCGGCTACACCTTC | CASSGLGGYTF
NA | once | TRBJ1-1 | TRBV7-9 | TGTGCCAGCAGCTTAGGGCCCAGGAAGCAGGGGATAACGAACACTGAAGCTTTCTTT | CASSLGPRKQGITNTEAFF
NA | once | TRBJ1-3 | TRBV28 | TGTGCCAGCAGACTTCTATCGACCGGAGATGGAAACACCATATATTTT | CASRLLSTGDGNTIYF
TRBD2 | NA | TRBJ2-7 | TRBV19 | TGTGCCAGTAGCAGAGGGACTAGCGGGGTCTCCTACGAGCAGTACTTC | CASSRGTSGVSYEQYF
TRBD1 | NA | TRBJ2-7 | TRBV11-2 | TGTGCCAGCAGATCAACAGGGGGCTTAGGGTACGAGCAGTACTTC | CASRSTGGLGYEQYF
NA | NA | TRBJ1-4 | TRBV6-5 | TGTGCCAGCAGCCCACAGGGAAATAATGAAAAACTGTTTTTT | CASSPQGNNEKLFF
NA | NA | TRBJ2-7 | TRBV14 | TGTGCCAGCAGTTCCGCCTACGAGCAGTACTTC | CASSSAYEQYF
TRBD2 | NA | TRBJ2-3 | TRBV7-2 | TGTGCCAGCAGCTCCGGGACTAGCGGGCATCCTAGCACAGATACGCAGTATTTT | CASSSGTSGHPSTDTQYF
TRBD2 | NA | TRBJ2-2 | TRBV25-1 | TGTGCCAGCAGTGATTCGGCTAGCGGGAACACCGGGGAGCTGTTTTTT | CASSDSASGNTGELFF
NA | NA | TRBJ2-7 | TRBV29-1 | TGCAGCGTTGTCACAGGAGCTCGAGAGCAGTACTTC | CSVVTGAREQYF
NA | NA | TRBJ1-2 | TRBV6-5 | TGTGCCAGCAGTTACGTCTTAAACAGGCGACCGAGGGGCTACACCTTC | CASSYVLNRRPRGYTF
NA | NA | TRBJ1-3 | TRBV28 | TGTGCCAGCAGTTTGATTTTCGGGAGCTCTGGAAACACCATATATTTT | CASSLIFGSSGNTIYF
TRBD1 | few | TRBJ2-1 | TRBV6-5 | TGTGCCAGCAGTATACCCGGGACAGGACACAATGAGCAGTTCTTC | CASSIPGTGHNEQFF
TRBD1 | NA | TRBJ2-1 | TRBV18 | TGTGCCAGCTCACCACCACAGGGGAATGAGCAGTTCTTC | CASSPPQGNEQFF
NA | NA | TRBJ1-1 | TRBV19 | TGTGCCAGTAGTAGGGGTAGGGCTGGGGCCTCGAACACTGAAGCTTTCTTT | CASSRGRAGASNTEAFF
NA | NA | TRBJ1-1 | TRBV7-2 | TGTGCCAGCAGCCCCGAACGGGTGCGAAGTAGGAAGGCTTTCTTT | CASSPERVRSRKAFF
NA | NA | TRBJ1-1 | TRBV28 | TGTGCCAGCAGTACGTGGGCCCCAGCGAACACTGAAGCTTTCTTT | CASSTWAPANTEAFF
TRBD1 | NA | TRBJ2-2 | TRBV10-3 | TGTGCCATCAGTGCTGGGACAGGGGGGGACACCGGGGAGCTGTTTTTT | CAISAGTGGDTGELFF
TRBD2 | few | TRBJ2-7 | TRBV27 | TGTGCCAGCAGTTCGTACAGCGGGAGGGCCTTCCACGAGCAGTACTTC | CASSSYSGRAFHEQYF
NA | once | TRBJ2-1 | TRBV9 | TGTGCCAGCAGCGTAGAGGTCGGGAGTCCCCGGGGTGAGCAGTTCTTC | CASSVEVGSPRGEQFF
TRBD1 | NA | TRBJ1-3 | TRBV7-9 | TGTGCCAGCAGCTTAAGGACAGGGGCAAACACCATATATTTT | CASSLRTGANTIYF
NA | NA | TRBJ2-7 | TRBV5-8 | TGTGCCAGCAGCTCGGGATACGAGCAGTACTTC | CASSSGYEQYF
TRBD2 | NA | TRBJ2-1 | TRBV28 | TGTGCCAGCACTATTACTAGCGGGGGCTACAATGAGCAGTTCTTC | CASTITSGGYNEQFF
TRBD2 | NA | TRBJ2-5 | TRBV9 | TGTGCCAGCAGCGTAGGTAGCGGGAGGGTCTCGGGAGAGACCCAGTACTTC | CASSVGSGRVSGETQYF